Listed here are 9 T cell receptor beta chains from one sample, sequenced in a study of a mutant IDH1 vaccine in newly diagnosed glioma (TCRdb year 2021). Libraries came from the immunoSEQ multiplex PCR assay. In its TCRdb copy, this immuneACCESS table keeps in-frame sequences only and misses some clones. Where compared with another copy, unresolved V genes explain less than half of these, and the others have no known cause. This sample holds approximately 25,000 clones; approximately 81% were observed only once. The top ten hold less than 3.5% of the sample. This sample's time point label indicates: week 47, end of study. Each vaccine dose was 300 ug of a 20-mer mutant IDH1 peptide in Montanide, given subcutaneously with topical imiquimod. For these TCRs, the target antigens are not known. This material consisted of PBMCs, taken from a glioma patient whose treatment included an IDH1 peptide vaccine. All receptors come from a man aged 40-55 years with glioma.

The gene calls are TRBV7-9 and TRBJ2-6, with D unclear. Trimming left V 2 bases short and J 1 base short, with 9 bases between. This CDR3 has 16 residues. Germline V gene data show CDR1 as SEHNR and CDR2 as FQNEAQ (reference sequence). CDR3 sequence: CASSLIDSSGANVLTF. CDR3 DNA sequence: TGTGCCAGCAGCTTAATCGATAGTTCTGGGGCCAACGTCCTGACTTTC.

This clone was seen only a few times. The chain employs TRBV2 and TRBJ1-5; D remains ambiguous. The CDR3 is made up of 14 amino acids. CDR1 is SNHLY, CDR2 FYNNEI, per germline. V was trimmed by 8 bases and J by 1 base, leaving 12 bases between them. The CDR3 DNA reads TGTGCCAGCGTGGGCGGAGTAAGCAATCAGCCCCAGCATTTT. Its translation: CASVGGVSNQPQHF.

This clone has a handful of counts. This chain links TRBV28 with TRBJ1-5, with D tentatively TRBD1 (5 bases). The CDR3 runs to 14 residues. Trimming removed 6 bases at V and 6 bases at J, with 15 bases between. Germline CDR1 and CDR2: MDHEN and SYDVKM. The CDR3 region has the DNA TGTGCCAGCAGCCCTGAGAGGGGACCTCAGCCCCAGCATTTT. Translation gives CASSPERGPQPQHF.

The gene calls are TRBV28 and TRBJ1-2, with D uncertain. The V end lost 0 bases, the J end lost 0 bases, and 8 bases lay between the germline ends. Germline V lookup: CDR1 MDHEN, CDR2 SYDVKM. CDR3 length equals 15 residues. In DNA, the CDR3 is TGTGCCAGCAGTTTATGGACTCGGCCTAACTATGGCTACACCTTC. It is translated as CASSLWTRPNYGYTF.

This clone was found once. The chain has TRBV9 and TRBJ1-3; weak D call: TRBD1 (6 bases). V shed 7 bases and J shed 4 bases, with 18 bases lying between them. CDR1 is SGDLS and CDR2 is YYNGEE in the germline V gene. The length of the CDR3 is 15 residues. This CDR3 is CASGGRGAHGNTIYF. CDR3 DNA: TGTGCCAGCGGGGGCCGGGGGGCGCACGGAAACACCATATATTTT. Combining the CDR3 with reference TRBV9 and TRBJ1-3 gives the whole variable domain DSGVTQTPKHLITATGQRVTLRCSPRSGDLSVYWYQQSLDQGLQFLIQYYNGEERAKGNILERFSAQQFPDLHSELNLSSLELGDSALYFCASGGRGAHGNTIYFGEGSWLTVV.

The chain recombines TRBV4-2 with TRBJ2-1, with no clear D. Germline-derived CDR1 and CDR2 are LGHNA and YNFKEQ. CDR3 length: 14 amino acids. The ends were cut back, 3 bases at V and 8 bases at J, with 14 bases in the middle. The CDR3 sequence: CASSQAATGYEQFF. CDR3 coding DNA: TGTGCCAGCAGCCAGGCGGCGACCGGCTATGAGCAGTTCTTC.

In this sample, this clone is medium-sized. The chain joins TRBV10-1 to TRBJ2-7, with 7 bases fitting TRBD2. Looked up from germline, CDR1 is WNHNN and CDR2 is SYGVQD (reference sequence). The junction had 11 bases not matched to a gene; V was cut back by 6 bases and J by 3 bases. The CDR3 runs to 15 residues. CDR3 sequence (DNA): TGCGCCAGCAGACCCCAGCGGGATACCCTCTACGAGCAGTACTTC. Translating gives CASRPQRDTLYEQYF.

The CDR3 coding sequence is TGCAGCGCCCACGGAGAGAACACTGAAGCTTTCTTT. Residues: CSAHGENTEAFF. The chain is built from TRBV29-1 and TRBJ1-1; unclear D gene. The CDR3 has 12 amino acids. Trimming cost V 7 bases and J 1 base, with 10 bases left between them. Germline CDR1 SQVTM, CDR2 ANQGSEA.

This clone was seen more than once but under ten times. The chain employs TRBV5-1 and TRBJ2-7; TRBD2 matches at 7 bases. The CDR3 contains 13 residues. Germline V CDR1 and CDR2: SGHRS, YFSETQ. The V and J ends lost 3 bases and 7 bases, in that order; junction bases with no gene match: 7. The CDR3 sequence is CASSSGLGGEQYF. The CDR3 DNA reads TGCGCCAGCAGCTCGGGCCTGGGAGGGGAGCAGTACTTC.